The subject of this entry is one T cell receptor (beta chain). Its target is unknown. Method: immunoSEQ multiplex PCR; TCRdb's copy keeps in-frame clones and lacks some. Among 50,000 or so clones, around 94% were seen once, and the ten largest hold roughly 8%. J was trimmed by 0 bases and V by 4 bases; bases with no gene match: 3. Germline V gene sequence: CDR1 SGHDT, CDR2 YYEEEE. The CDR3 is 14 amino acids. The sample belongs to a study of cytomegalovirus exposure and HLA in healthy donors. Study-level findings and limits: A list of 150 or so TCR beta chains associated with cytomegalovirus was given.

The sample was PBMCs. V usage is TRBV5-6 and J usage is TRBJ1-1; 7 bases agree with TRBD1. This TCR came from a woman younger than 35 in good health and CMV-seropositive. CDR3 region: CASSRTGMNTEAFF. Written as DNA, the CDR3 is TGTGCCAGCAGCAGGACAGGTATGAACACTGAAGCTTTCTTT. Drawing the rest from reference TRBV5-6 and TRBJ1-1, the complete variable domain is DAGVTQSPTHLIKTRGQQVTLRCSPKSGHDTVSWYQQALGQGPQFIFQYYEEEERQRGNFPDRFSGHQFPNYSSELNVNALLLGDSALYLCASSRTGMNTEAFFGQGTRLTVV.